The 26 T cell receptor beta chains below come from one sample, sequenced in a study of blood T cell repertoires in COVID-19. Libraries were prepared by immunoSEQ multiplex PCR; TCRdb keeps only in-frame clonotypes and omits some of them. The sample lists tens of thousands of clones, roughly 87% occurring once. Sequencing was carried out using peripheral blood. These receptors all come from a woman aged 60 to 75 with COVID-19, enrolled during active disease.

The chain joins TRBV6-5 to TRBJ2-2; 11 nucleotides agree with TRBD2. The CDR3 loop spans 15 amino acids. Trimming took 5 bases from V and 6 from J; bases not matched to a gene: 5. Germline loops: CDR1 MNHEY, CDR2 SVGAGI. The CDR3, as DNA: TGTGCCAGCAGTCATGATAGCGGGGGGGCCGGGGAGCTGTTTTTT. It specifies CASSHDSGGAGELFF.

This chain uses TRBV6-5 with TRBJ2-7, with 8 bases aligning to TRBD1. This CDR3 is built from 14 residues. The ends lost 5 bases at V and 0 bases at J; junction bases unmatched: 3. The germline V gene encodes CDR1 MNHEY and CDR2 SVGAGI. CDR3 DNA sequence: TGTGCCAGCAGTCACAGGGGGGACTCCTACGAGCAGTACTTC. This sequence encodes CASSHRGDSYEQYF.

V usage is TRBV5-6 and J usage is TRBJ2-5, with a tentative D call TRBD1 (5 bases). This CDR3 region has 13 residues. CDR1 and CDR2 from the germline V gene are SGHDT and YYEEEE. V was trimmed by 4 bases and J by 0 bases, leaving 7 bases between them. Here the CDR3 reads CASSPGNQETQYF. CDR3 in DNA: TGTGCCAGCAGCCCAGGGAACCAAGAGACCCAGTACTTC.

The chain couples TRBV19 to TRBJ1-5; D is uncertain. The germline gives CDR1 LNHDA, CDR2 SQIVND (reference sequence). This CDR3 comprises 15 residues. The CDR3 protein is CAATTGMAPAQPQHF. CDR3 nucleotides: TGTGCGGCAACAACCGGGATGGCGCCGGCTCAGCCCCAGCATTTT.

This clone has only one observation. The chain recombines TRBV9 with TRBJ2-1; 8 positions agree with TRBD2. Trimming cost V 0 bases and J 2 bases; bases outside gene matches: 7. The CDR3 totals 17 residues. Germline CDR1 is SGDLS and CDR2 is YYNGEE. CDR3 sequence (DNA): TGTGCCAGCAGCGTAGCTACGGGGCGGGGGGCCTACAATGAGCAGTTCTTC. Amino acid sequence: CASSVATGRGAYNEQFF.

This chain joins TRBV7-2 and TRBJ1-4; 10 positions agree with TRBD1. CDR3 length: 15 amino acids. With V trimmed by 4 bases and J by 7 bases, 6 bases remained unmatched. Germline values: CDR1 SGHTA, CDR2 FQGNSA. The CDR3 DNA reads as TGTGCCAGCAGCTCAGCCGGGACAGGGGTTGAAAAACTGTTTTTT. Protein: CASSSAGTGVEKLFF.

This clone appeared a few times. The J gene is TRBJ2-7, the V gene TRBV2; 10 nucleotides agree with TRBD1. Germline assignment: CDR1 SNHLY and CDR2 FYNNEI. The V gene end was trimmed by 7 bases and the J gene end by 2 bases; junction bases not matched to a gene: 8. The CDR3 sequence is 15 residues long. CDR3 residues: CASIPDRGNTYEQYF. CDR3 bases: TGTGCCAGCATCCCGGACAGGGGGAATACCTACGAGCAGTACTTC.

V is TRBV7-2 and J is TRBJ2-7, with TRBD1 matching 7 bases. Per the germline V gene, CDR1 is SGHTA and CDR2 is FQGNSA. V shed 5 bases, J shed 3 bases, and the junction held 10 bases outside the gene matches. The CDR3 totals 15 residues. The CDR3 here is CASSPYRGQFYEQYF. For the CDR3, the DNA is TGTGCCAGCAGCCCGTACAGGGGCCAATTCTACGAGCAGTACTTC.

This clone is a singleton in its sample. The V gene is TRBV10-3, the J gene TRBJ2-1; a possible D gene is TRBD2 (6 bases). The CDR3 has 17 residues. The V end lost 3 bases, the J end lost 1 base, and 16 bases lay between the germline ends. CDR1 and CDR2 (germline): ENHRY, SYGVKD. The CDR3 region has the DNA TGTGCCATCAGTGATCCTTTGGGGGGTCGGTCCTACAATGAGCAGTTCTTC. Translation gives CAISDPLGGRSYNEQFF.

The rearrangement links TRBV12-3 or TRBV12-4 to TRBJ2-2; D is possibly TRBD2 (6 bases). V lost 6 bases to trimming and J lost 6 bases, with 11 bases between them. The CDR3 is made up of 13 amino acids. The CDR3 loop reads CASSPSGAGELFF. CDR3 bases: TGTGCCAGCAGCCCCTCGGGGGCCGGGGAGCTGTTTTTT.

The chain carries TRBV5-4 and TRBJ2-1, with 13 bases that match TRBD2. CDR1 and CDR2 from the germline V gene are SGHNT and YYREEE (reference sequence). This CDR3 is built from 17 residues. The J segment lost 8 bases and the V segment lost 3 bases, leaving 11 bases of the junction unmatched. CDR3 in amino acids: CASSSRLAGGPGDEQFF. In DNA form, the CDR3 reads TGTGCCAGCAGCTCAAGACTAGCGGGAGGCCCAGGCGATGAGCAGTTCTTC.

The J gene is TRBJ1-1, the V gene TRBV7-9; a weak D match, TRBD1 (5 bases). V was clipped by 3 bases and J by 7 bases, with 9 bases between them. Germline CDR1 and CDR2: SEHNR and FQNEAQ (reference sequence). The CDR3 is 12 amino acids. CDR3 region: CASSLGRVEAFF. The CDR3 DNA reads as TGTGCCAGCAGCTTGGGCAGGGTTGAAGCTTTCTTT.

The CDR3 DNA sequence: TGTGCCAGTAGCATGGACAGGTTCCCCCTTGGCTACACCTTC. Translated, it gives CASSMDRFPLGYTF. The J gene is TRBJ1-2, the V gene TRBV19; TRBD1 matches at 7 bases. This CDR3 has 14 residues. The germline V gene encodes CDR1 LNHDA and CDR2 SQIVND (reference sequence). The trim removed 6 bases at V and 7 bases at J, leaving 11 bases unmatched.

V gene TRBV4-1 combines with J gene TRBJ1-6, with D perhaps TRBD1 (5 bases). CDR1 is MGHRA, CDR2 YSYEKL, per germline. Between the trimmed V and J ends, which lost 0 bases and 0 bases, there was a span of 12 bases. This CDR3 comprises 18 residues. The CDR3 loop reads CASSQEGPLSSYNSPLHF. DNA of the CDR3: TGCGCCAGCAGCCAAGAGGGGCCGCTAAGCTCCTATAATTCACCCCTCCACTTT.

This clone came up once. The gene calls are TRBV28 and TRBJ1-3; no reliable D call. Trimming removed 5 bases at V and 0 bases at J, with 17 bases between. This CDR3 spans 17 amino acids. The germline CDR1 and CDR2 sequences are MDHEN and SYDVKM. CDR3 in amino acids: CASSTTAAANSGNTIYF. The CDR3 nucleotides read TGTGCCAGCAGTACGACGGCGGCAGCCAACTCTGGAAACACCATATATTTT.

The rearrangement uses TRBV18 and TRBJ2-1; 9 bases are shared with TRBD2. CDR1 KGHSH and CDR2 LQKENI come from the germline V gene. The CDR3 loop spans 16 amino acids. Trimming at V came to 3 bases and at J to 8 bases, leaving 11 bases not matched to a gene. This CDR3 is CASSPAPGLAGDEQFF. The CDR3 nucleotides read TGTGCCAGCTCACCGGCACCGGGACTAGCCGGCGATGAGCAGTTCTTC.

This chain joins TRBV6-5 and TRBJ1-1; D remains ambiguous. The CDR3 is made up of 13 amino acids. V lost 0 bases and J lost 6, with 8 bases in between. From germline, CDR1 is MNHEY and CDR2 SVGAGI. The CDR3 here is CASSYSRWSEAFF. The CDR3 DNA reads TGTGCCAGCAGTTACTCGAGGTGGTCTGAAGCTTTCTTT.

V gene TRBV3-1 (or the pseudogene TRBV3-2) combines with J gene TRBJ2-1, with TRBD2 as a possible D gene (6 bases). The V end lost 2 bases, the J end lost 8 bases, and 13 bases lay between the germline ends. The CDR3 loop spans 14 amino acids. Germline-derived CDR1 and CDR2 are LGHDT and YNNKEL (reference sequence). The CDR3 loop reads CASSQRGSWDEQFF. In DNA, the CDR3 is TGTGCCAGCAGCCAACGGGGGAGTTGGGATGAGCAGTTCTTC.

CDR3 residues: CASSQQGLNTEAFF. The CDR3 region has the DNA TGTGCCAGCAGCCAACAGGGTTTGAACACTGAAGCTTTCTTT. The chain employs TRBV7-6 and TRBJ1-1, with D maybe TRBD1 (6 bases). With 5 bases removed from V and 0 bases from J, the gap between germline ends came to 10 bases. The CDR3 runs 14 residues. Germline CDR1 is SGHVS and CDR2 is FNYEAQ.

The J gene is TRBJ1-1, the V gene TRBV15; TRBD1 agrees at 8 bases. Germline V gene lookup returns CDR1 LNHNV and CDR2 YYDKDF (reference sequence). After removal of 5 bases from V and 2 bases from J, the junction contained 10 bases not matched to a gene. This CDR3 comprises 16 residues. CDR3 in amino acids: CATSPPGQVRNTEAFF. For the CDR3, the DNA is TGTGCCACCAGCCCTCCGGGACAGGTCCGAAACACTGAAGCTTTCTTT. The full variable domain, rest sourced from reference TRBV15 and TRBJ1-1, is DAMVIQNPRYQVTQFGKPVTLSCSQTLNHNVMYWYQQKSSQAPKLLFHYYDKDFNNEADTPDNFQSRRPNTSFCFLDIRSPGLGDTAMYLCATSPPGQVRNTEAFFGQGTRLTVV.

The V gene is TRBV5-1, the J gene TRBJ1-4; a possible D gene is TRBD1 (6 bases). The length of the CDR3 is 15 residues. The germline gives CDR1 SGHRS, CDR2 YFSETQ. V lost 0 bases, J lost 5 bases, and 11 bases lay in between. As DNA, the CDR3 is TGCGCCAGCAGCTTGGGGACAGCCCTGAATGAAAAACTGTTTTTT. Its protein is CASSLGTALNEKLFF.

This chain uses TRBV18 with TRBJ2-7; 8 nucleotides align to TRBD1. Germline V gives CDR1 KGHSH, CDR2 LQKENI. J gave up 2 bases and V 4 bases, and 1 base lay outside the gene matches. The CDR3 length is 13 residues. This CDR3 reads CASSQDRAYEQYF. In nucleotides, the CDR3 is TGTGCCAGCTCACAGGACAGGGCCTACGAGCAGTACTTC.

The V call is TRBV19, the J call TRBJ1-1; the match to TRBD1 covers 7 bases. The CDR3 extends over 15 amino acids. In germline, CDR1 is LNHDA, CDR2 SQIVND (reference sequence). The V segment lost 5 bases and the J segment 0 bases; nucleotides outside the gene matches: 6. The CDR3 protein is CASSPWTGMNTEAFF. DNA for the CDR3: TGTGCCAGTAGTCCTTGGACAGGTATGAACACTGAAGCTTTCTTT. The variable domain in full, completed from reference TRBV19 and TRBJ1-1, reads DGGITQSPKYLFRKEGQNVTLSCEQNLNHDAMYWYRQDPGQGLRLIYYSQIVNDFQKGDIAEGYSVSREKKESFPLTVTSAQKNPTAFYLCASSPWTGMNTEAFFGQGTRLTVV.

V usage is TRBV18 and J usage is TRBJ1-5; D possibly corresponds to TRBD1 (5 bases). The CDR3 has 14 amino acids. CDR1 and CDR2 from the germline V gene are KGHSH and LQKENI. Trimming removed 3 bases from V and 3 bases from J, with 9 bases in between. The CDR3 bases are TGTGCCAGCTCACCGCGACAGCACAATCAGCCCCAGCATTTT. Translation: CASSPRQHNQPQHF.

The chain joins TRBV14 to TRBJ1-2; 8 bases are a match to TRBD1. V lost 0 bases, J lost 7 bases, and 7 bases stayed unmatched. Looked up from germline, CDR1 is SGHDN and CDR2 is FVKESK. There are 15 residues in the CDR3. The CDR3 protein is CASSQDLTGEGGYTF. The CDR3 bases are TGTGCCAGCAGCCAAGATTTGACAGGGGAAGGTGGCTACACCTTC. Drawing the rest from reference TRBV14 and TRBJ1-2, the complete variable domain is EAGVTQFPSHSVIEKGQTVTLRCDPISGHDNLYWYRRVMGKEIKFLLHFVKESKQDESGMPNNRFLAERTGGTYSTLKVQPAELEDSGVYFCASSQDLTGEGGYTFGSGTRLTVV.

This chain connects TRBV7-2 to TRBJ1-3; D remains unclear. The ends were cut back, 2 bases at V and 0 bases at J, with 11 bases in the middle. The CDR3 covers 16 residues. Looked up from germline, CDR1 is SGHTA and CDR2 is FQGNSA. In nucleotides, the CDR3 is TGTGCCAGCAGCTTAATAGGCGGAAACTCTGGAAACACCATATATTTT. Its translation is CASSLIGGNSGNTIYF.